This record looks at one T cell receptor beta chain sequence and its context. Repertoires were generated with immunoSEQ multiplex PCR, while TCRdb's copy carries only in-frame clones and drops some. The data show roughly 32,000 clones, roughly 86% seen once. These data come from a study of control samples from healthy donors and cancer patients. The sample consisted of PBMCs. The origin of this receptor is a woman between 35 and 50 years old with lung cancer.

CDR3 nucleotides: TGTGCCAGCAGTCTGACTAGCGGGGGGGCAGATACGCAGTATTTT. It translates to CASSLTSGGADTQYF. The rearrangement joins TRBV27 to TRBJ2-3; 14 bases are shared with TRBD2. The junction had 2 bases not matched to a gene; V was cut back by 5 bases and J by 4 bases. Germline V gene lookup returns CDR1 MNHEY and CDR2 SMNVEV (reference sequence). The CDR3 runs to 15 residues.